This paragraph reports one T cell receptor (beta chain). Antigen specificity is unknown. Deep-level assay runs were performed. Using immunoSEQ multiplex PCR, the repertoire was profiled, and TCRdb retains in-frame clones only, with some absent. The sample has over 700,000 clones; roughly two thirds are singletons. This sample stems from a study of shared clonotypes between healthy human individuals. Study-level points and caveats: Non-shared clonotypes were found to have lower generation probabilities than the clonotypes that were shared by all four of the sorted-subset donors. Naive CD4 clonotype sharing across a handful of donors was approximately 5.2%.

V shed 6 bases and J shed 5 bases, with 13 bases lying between them. CDR1 and CDR2 from the germline V gene are MNHEY and SMNVEV (reference sequence). The CDR3 is 13 residues long. This chain links TRBV27 with TRBJ1-1; unclear D gene. The receptor was derived from a woman in her 30s in good health. Source material: memory CD4+ T cells sorted from blood. Subset indicated: CD45RA-negative fraction. The CDR3 DNA reads TGTGCCAGCAGCGCGAGGCGCGGGACTGAAGCTTTCTTT. This codes for CASSARRGTEAFF.